This T cell receptor (beta chain) is drawn from a study of long-term antiretroviral therapy in people with HIV. Background on the study: Collection of the earliest samples took place about a decade ahead of the 2015 immediate-ART recommendation. Study-level findings and limits: Transplant donor controls retained higher diversity, though diversity increased after ART. HIV repertoires spanned narrower CDR3 length ranges than controls.

Roughly 0.95-11 million cryopreserved PBMC were held in samples before DNA extraction. The length of the CDR3 is 14 residues. Germline loops: CDR1 MGHRA, CDR2 YSYEKL. V dropped 3 bases and J dropped 4 bases, with 12 bases sitting between them. As for this clone: Its antigen remains unidentified.

An immunoSEQ assay, version v3.0, was performed at survey level. The assay was immunoSEQ multiplex PCR, and TCRdb's table has in-frame clones only and misses some. The repertoire has tens of thousands of clones, approximately 94% of them found once; the top ten carry roughly 2.2%. The rearrangement uses TRBV4-1 and TRBJ2-5; D is ambiguous. This specimen consisted of unsorted PBMCs, obtained approximately 9.1 years after starting antiretroviral therapy. This TCR was sampled from a young man with HIV. As DNA, the CDR3 is TGCGCCAGCAGCCAGCGGATCTCACTAGAGACCCAGTACTTC. Encoded protein: CASSQRISLETQYF.